These 16 T cell receptor beta chains were all obtained from the same sample, sequenced in a study of OX40 agonist ivuxolimab in advanced cancers. TCRdb's copy holds only in-frame clones and misses some; the assay was immunoSEQ multiplex PCR. This sample has 55,000 to 70,000 clones; 80% to 90% occur once, and the top ten carry about 5.1%. This sample comprised CD4+ or CD8+ T cells sorted from blood, obtained in a trial of the OX40 agonist ivuxolimab. The receptors originated from an adult with an advanced solid tumor such as melanoma, head and neck, liver or kidney cancer.

CDR3 sequence reads: CASSIHAIPALNEKLFF. The CDR3 bases are TGTGCCAGTAGTATTCACGCCATCCCCGCCCTTAATGAAAAACTGTTTTTT. The chain has TRBV19 and TRBJ1-4; no firm D call. Trimming removed 3 bases from V and 4 bases from J, with 18 bases in between. The length of the CDR3 is 17 residues. Germline V gene sequence: CDR1 LNHDA, CDR2 SQIVND (reference sequence).

V usage is TRBV2 and J usage is TRBJ2-5; 11 bases are shared with TRBD2. The CDR3 totals 16 residues. Losses at the gene ends were 8 bases for V and 4 bases for J; bases not matched to a gene: 12. Germline assignment: CDR1 SNHLY and CDR2 FYNNEI. The CDR3 loop reads CASPPTSGGYRETQYF. Written as DNA, the CDR3 is TGTGCCAGCCCTCCAACTAGCGGGGGCTACCGAGAGACCCAGTACTTC.

The rearrangement links TRBV6-1 to TRBJ2-1, with D perhaps matching TRBD2 (5 bases). Germline CDR1 MNHNS, CDR2 SASEGT. The length of the CDR3 is 13 residues. The V end was cut by 1 base, the J end by 9 bases, with 10 bases between. CDR3 sequence: CASSEVGGIEQFF. The DNA for the CDR3 is TGTGCCAGCAGTGAAGTCGGAGGCATTGAGCAGTTCTTC.

The V and J genes are TRBV19 and TRBJ2-7; TRBD2 agrees at 7 bases. There are 14 residues in the CDR3. V trimming: 4 bases; J trimming: 3 bases; junction bases outside the gene matches: 6. The V gene's germline CDR1 is LNHDA and CDR2 SQIVND (reference sequence). CDR3 residues: CASSSLAALYEQYF. CDR3 nucleotides: TGTGCCAGTAGTAGCCTAGCGGCCCTCTACGAGCAGTACTTC.

V gene TRBV28 combines with J gene TRBJ2-7; 8 nucleotides agree with TRBD1. This CDR3 region has 16 residues. The ends lost 5 bases at V and 0 bases at J; junction bases unmatched: 9. CDR1 is MDHEN and CDR2 is SYDVKM in the germline V gene. CDR3: CASSPTRTGSSYEQYF. The CDR3 nucleotides are TGTGCCAGCAGTCCGACTCGGACAGGGAGCTCCTACGAGCAGTACTTC.

The chain uses TRBV28 and TRBJ2-7; tentatively, D is TRBD1 or TRBD2 (6 bases each). Germline V lookup: CDR1 MDHEN, CDR2 SYDVKM. Trimming pared 8 bases from V and 4 bases from J, leaving 15 bases between. The CDR3 runs 13 residues. The CDR3 spells CASGKGDLYEQYF. CDR3 bases: TGTGCCAGCGGGAAGGGGGACTTGTACGAGCAGTACTTC.

This clone was detected a few times. The gene calls are TRBV7-8 and TRBJ2-1; 11 nucleotides align to TRBD2. Germline V gives CDR1 SGHVS, CDR2 FQNEAQ. The junction had 6 bases not matched to a gene; V was cut back by 10 bases and J by 1 base. CDR3 size: 15 residues. For the CDR3, the DNA is TGTGCCACCACTAGCGGGAGTATATCCTACAATGAGCAGTTCTTC. Encoded protein: CATTSGSISYNEQFF.

The chain combines TRBV6-5 with TRBJ2-1; 9 bases agree with TRBD2. Per germline, CDR1 MNHEY and CDR2 SVGAGI. V lost 5 bases and J lost 1; bases outside the gene matches: 0. The CDR3 has 14 amino acids. CDR3 bases: TGTGCCAGCAGTCTAGCGGGGTCCTACAATGAGCAGTTCTTC. It specifies CASSLAGSYNEQFF.

This clone was recorded once. The chain uses TRBV28 and TRBJ1-2; D gene ambiguous. With 3 bases removed from V and 4 bases from J, the gap between germline ends came to 12 bases. In germline, CDR1 is MDHEN, CDR2 SYDVKM. The CDR3 loop spans 14 amino acids. CDR3 DNA sequence: TGTGCCAGCAGTTTTTCTACAGAAGGCTATGGCTACACCTTC. Its translation is CASSFSTEGYGYTF.

The V and J genes are TRBV5-1 and TRBJ2-1; the D gene is possibly TRBD2 (5 bases). This CDR3 is built from 19 residues. V lost 1 base to trimming and J lost 0 bases, with 20 bases between them. The germline V gene encodes CDR1 SGHRS and CDR2 YFSETQ. The CDR3 spells CASSLSLGQAASSYNEQFF. In DNA form, the CDR3 reads TGCGCCAGCAGCTTGTCCCTAGGGCAAGCGGCAAGCTCCTACAATGAGCAGTTCTTC.

This sequence joins TRBV5-6 and TRBJ2-2; 11 bases are shared with TRBD2. The trim removed 0 bases at V and 4 bases at J, leaving 2 bases unmatched. There are 16 residues in the CDR3. CDR1 and CDR2 from the germline V gene are SGHDT and YYEEEE. CDR3 loop: CASSLVTSGITGELFF. As DNA, the CDR3 is TGTGCCAGCAGCTTGGTGACTAGCGGGATCACCGGGGAGCTGTTTTTT.

The chain links TRBV6-5 to TRBJ2-4; D might be TRBD1 (5 bases). CDR3 length: 15 residues. Germline V CDR1 and CDR2: MNHEY, SVGAGI. Trimming shortened V by 0 bases and J by 8 bases, and 14 bases separated the two germline ends. CDR3 amino acids: CASSYSTQGGDIQYF. CDR3 coding DNA: TGTGCCAGCAGTTACTCGACCCAGGGTGGAGACATTCAGTACTTC.

This chain joins TRBV28 and TRBJ1-3; 9 bases line up with TRBD1. Germline V CDR1 and CDR2: MDHEN, SYDVKM. This CDR3 region has 14 residues. V lost 6 bases and J lost 2; bases outside the gene matches: 2. The CDR3 spells CASRRQGAGNTIYF. Here the CDR3 DNA reads TGTGCCAGCAGGAGACAGGGGGCTGGAAACACCATATATTTT.

V and J are TRBV12-5 and TRBJ2-1; 7 bases are a match to TRBD2. V was clipped by 3 bases and J by 4 bases; unmatched bases: 6. The germline V gene encodes CDR1 LGHNT and CDR2 FRNRAP. The CDR3 sequence is 15 residues long. CDR3 DNA sequence: TGTGCTAGTGGTTTCAGTGCGGGAGTTTACAATGAGCAGTTCTTC. Protein: CASGFSAGVYNEQFF.

The chain links TRBV6-5 to TRBJ1-3, with D unresolved. Trimming shortened V by 8 bases and J by 1 base, and 6 bases separated the two germline ends. CDR1 MNHEY and CDR2 SVGAGI come from the germline V gene. This CDR3 contains 12 residues. CDR3 nucleotides: TGTGCCAGCCGGGCTTCTGGAAACACCATATATTTT. It yields the protein CASRASGNTIYF.

The chain is built from TRBV7-8 and TRBJ2-2; D is ambiguous. CDR1 is SGHVS and CDR2 is FQNEAQ in the germline V gene. CDR3 length: 13 amino acids. Trimming left V 5 bases short and J 6 bases short, with 10 bases between. The CDR3 is CASSVRIPGELFF. The CDR3 nucleotides are TGTGCCAGCAGCGTCAGGATTCCCGGGGAGCTGTTTTTT.